One sample yielded the 23 T cell receptor beta chains listed below, sequenced in a study of blood T cell repertoires in COVID-19. Measured with immunoSEQ multiplex PCR; TCRdb has only the in-frame clones, and not every one. Of roughly 150,000 clones listed, around 82% are singletons. Sequences were obtained from PBMCs or T cells enriched from blood (not recorded which). The receptors stem from a man in his forties or fifties in a cohort exposed to, infected with or recovered from COVID-19 (not recorded which).

The chain couples TRBV9 to TRBJ1-1; D is unresolved. Germline values: CDR1 SGDLS, CDR2 YYNGEE. Trimming left V 0 bases short and J 7 bases short, with 19 bases between. The CDR3 contains 16 residues. The CDR3 sequence is CASSVDPVPVDDEAFF. CDR3 nucleotides: TGTGCCAGCAGCGTAGATCCGGTCCCGGTTGATGATGAAGCTTTCTTT.

This clone was seen more than once but under ten times. The chain has TRBV19 and TRBJ1-2, with 8 nucleotides matching TRBD1. Germline CDR1 is LNHDA and CDR2 is SQIVND (reference sequence). CDR3 length equals 13 residues. V shed 6 bases and J 6 bases; nucleotides not matched to a gene: 6. CDR3 residues: CASSFDRGHGYTF. CDR3 bases: TGTGCCAGTAGCTTCGACAGGGGACATGGCTACACCTTC.

The DNA for the CDR3 is TGTGCCAGCAGCGTAGAGGGACAGGGTCGGGAAAAACTGTTTTTT. The encoded protein is CASSVEGQGREKLFF. The chain recombines TRBV9 with TRBJ1-4, with 9 bases lining up with TRBD1. CDR1 SGDLS and CDR2 YYNGEE come from the germline V gene. CDR3 length equals 15 residues. Trimming took 0 bases from V and 8 from J; bases not matched to a gene: 5.

The rearrangement joins TRBV4-1 to TRBJ1-4; weak D call: TRBD1 (6 bases). From germline, CDR1 is MGHRA and CDR2 YSYEKL. V was clipped by 0 bases and J by 2 bases, with 10 bases between them. This CDR3 spans 16 amino acids. The CDR3 DNA follows: TGCGCCAGCAGCCAAGAGTCGGGACACACTAATGAAAAACTGTTTTTT. Translating it yields CASSQESGHTNEKLFF.

The chain links TRBV11-3 to TRBJ2-1, with TRBD2 as a possible D gene (6 bases). Germline CDR1 SGHNT, CDR2 YENEEA. V was pared by 0 bases and J by 0 bases, with 9 bases between. The CDR3 contains 16 residues. The CDR3, as DNA: TGTGCCAGCAGCTTAGATAGCGGCAGCTCCTACAATGAGCAGTTCTTC. Its protein product is CASSLDSGSSYNEQFF.

DNA for the CDR3: TGTGCCAGCAGTTACTCGGGGGGGGTAGAGACCCAGTACTTC. Translated: CASSYSGGVETQYF. V usage is TRBV6-5 and J usage is TRBJ2-5; TRBD2 matches 7 bases. V lost 0 bases, J lost 4 bases, and 2 bases stayed unmatched. CDR3 length: 14 residues. The germline gives CDR1 MNHEY, CDR2 SVGAGI.

DNA of the CDR3: TGTGCCAGCTCACCGCGAACCGGGACAGGAAACTACGTGGAGCAGTACTTC. Amino acids: CASSPRTGTGNYVEQYF. The chain carries TRBV18 and TRBJ2-7, with TRBD1 matching 8 bases. The length of the CDR3 is 17 residues. Germline loops: CDR1 KGHSH, CDR2 LQKENI. The V segment lost 3 bases and the J segment 7 bases; nucleotides outside the gene matches: 17. The whole variable domain, remainder taken from reference TRBV18 and TRBJ2-7, is NAGVMQNPRHLVRRRGQEARLRCSPMKGHSHVYWYRQLPEEGLKFMVYLQKENIIDESGMPKERFSAEFPKEGPSILRIQQVVRGDSAAYFCASSPRTGTGNYVEQYFGPGTRLTVT.

The CDR3 protein is CSVHTGRGRTEAFF. CDR3 bases: TGCAGCGTCCATACAGGACGCGGACGCACTGAAGCTTTCTTT. The chain joins TRBV29-1 to TRBJ1-1; D perhaps matches TRBD1 (5 bases). Trimming left V 6 bases short and J 4 bases short, with 18 bases between. Looked up from germline, CDR1 is SQVTM and CDR2 is ANQGSEA. The CDR3 length is 14 residues.

V gene TRBV28 combines with J gene TRBJ2-7; no firm D call. The CDR3 extends over 12 amino acids. Per the germline V gene, CDR1 is MDHEN and CDR2 is SYDVKM. The V end was cut by 3 bases, the J end by 0 bases, with 3 bases between. The CDR3 coding sequence is TGTGCCAGCAGTTTTAGCTCCTACGAGCAGTACTTC. Its translation is CASSFSSYEQYF.

This clone was picked up one time. V gene TRBV5-1 combines with J gene TRBJ2-1; 7 bases line up with TRBD1. Losses at the gene ends were 0 bases for V and 0 bases for J; bases not matched to a gene: 0. CDR3 length: 15 amino acids. From germline, CDR1 is SGHRS and CDR2 YFSETQ. The chain's CDR3 is CASSLGDSSYNEQFF. CDR3 DNA: TGCGCCAGCAGCTTGGGGGACAGCTCCTACAATGAGCAGTTCTTC.

V is TRBV11-2 and J is TRBJ2-3; D call uncertain. Trimming left V 5 bases short and J 0 bases short, with 12 bases between. Germline CDR1 SGHAT, CDR2 FQNNGV. The CDR3 has 15 residues. The CDR3 reads CASSPSLASTDTQYF. The CDR3, as DNA: TGTGCCAGCAGCCCCTCCTTAGCTAGCACAGATACGCAGTATTTT.

The rearrangement uses TRBV29-1 and TRBJ1-5; no clear D gene. Trimming left V 7 bases short and J 5 bases short, with 12 bases between. The CDR3 has 12 amino acids. Germline V lookup: CDR1 SQVTM, CDR2 ANQGSEA. CDR3 loop: CSAGFEDQPQHF. The CDR3 bases are TGCAGCGCCGGCTTCGAGGATCAGCCCCAGCATTTT.

The V call is TRBV24-1, the J call TRBJ2-1, with a possible D match to TRBD2 (5 bases). The V gene's germline CDR1 is KGHDR and CDR2 SFDVKD. V was cut by 9 bases and J by 2 bases, with 10 bases left in between. This CDR3 contains 13 residues. The CDR3 nucleotides are TGTGCCACCCGGGGTGGGACCTACAATGAGCAGTTCTTC. Encoded protein: CATRGGTYNEQFF.

The chain recombines TRBV5-1 with TRBJ2-7; TRBD2 agrees at 11 bases. The J segment lost 6 bases and the V segment lost 7 bases, leaving 12 bases of the junction unmatched. The CDR3 length is 15 residues. CDR1 and CDR2 from the germline V gene are SGHRS and YFSETQ. CDR3 DNA: TGCGCCAGCCCTCCGGGGCTAGCGGGAGGTCGCGAGCAGTACTTC. Its translation: CASPPGLAGGREQYF.

The gene calls are TRBV30 and TRBJ1-1, with 9 nucleotides matching TRBD1. CDR1 is GTSNPN and CDR2 is SVGIG in the germline V gene (reference sequence). The trim removed 0 bases at V and 1 base at J, leaving 3 bases unmatched. This CDR3 region has 15 residues. The CDR3 bases are TGTGCCTGGAGTGTCCCGGACAGGGGGAACACTGAAGCTTTCTTT. Its protein is CAWSVPDRGNTEAFF.

The rearrangement uses TRBV2 and TRBJ2-5; 7 nucleotides line up with TRBD1. The junction had 4 bases not matched to a gene; V was cut back by 4 bases and J by 5 bases. Germline assignment: CDR1 SNHLY and CDR2 FYNNEI. The CDR3 has 13 amino acids. The CDR3 nucleotides are TGTGCCAGCAGTGCCGACAGGGCGGAGACCCAGTACTTC. Encoded protein: CASSADRAETQYF.

The V gene is TRBV3-1 (or the pseudogene TRBV3-2), the J gene TRBJ1-1; 12 nucleotides match TRBD1. This CDR3 comprises 13 residues. V was pared by 4 bases and J by 8 bases, with 2 bases of the junction left unmatched. Germline CDR1 is LGHDT and CDR2 is YNNKEL (reference sequence). The DNA for the CDR3 is TGTGCCAGCAGCCCCGGGACAGGGGGCGAAGCTTTCTTT. Its protein product is CASSPGTGGEAFF.

The chain links TRBV11-2 to TRBJ2-7; 9 bases match TRBD2. The CDR3 sequence is 15 residues long. Trimming took 1 base from V and 3 from J; bases not matched to a gene: 4. Looked up from germline, CDR1 is SGHAT and CDR2 is FQNNGV. The CDR3 region has the DNA TGTGCCAGCAGCTTAGCCCTAGCGGGGAACTACGAGCAGTACTTC. The encoded protein is CASSLALAGNYEQYF. The variable domain in full, completed from reference TRBV11-2 and TRBJ2-7, reads EAGVAQSPRYKIIEKRQSVAFWCNPISGHATLYWYQQILGQGPKLLIQFQNNGVVDDSQLPKDRFSAERLKGVDSTLKIQPAKLEDSAVYLCASSLALAGNYEQYFGPGTRLTVT.

The chain links TRBV7-8 to TRBJ1-2, with 9 positions matching TRBD1. Germline V gene sequence: CDR1 SGHVS, CDR2 FQNEAQ. V was clipped by 5 bases and J by 3 bases; unmatched bases: 7. The CDR3 length is 15 residues. The DNA of the CDR3 is TGTGCCAGCAGCCCCCGACAGGGGGGATACTATGGCTACACCTTC. It codes for CASSPRQGGYYGYTF.

This clone was detected once. The rearrangement joins TRBV6-5 to TRBJ1-1, with a possible D match to TRBD1 (5 bases). V was clipped by 0 bases and J by 0 bases, with 8 bases between them. Germline CDR1 and CDR2: MNHEY and SVGAGI. The length of the CDR3 is 15 residues. CDR3 protein: CASSYSAGLNTEAFF. Written as DNA, the CDR3 is TGTGCCAGCAGTTACTCGGCAGGGCTGAACACTGAAGCTTTCTTT.

In DNA, the CDR3 is TGTGCCAGCAGCTTAACAGGAACAAACACCGGGGAGCTGTTTTTT. Its protein is CASSLTGTNTGELFF. The chain employs TRBV7-7 and TRBJ2-2; a possible D gene is TRBD1 (5 bases). This CDR3 region has 15 residues. Germline V gene lookup returns CDR1 SSHAT and CDR2 FNYEAQ (reference sequence). Trimming pared 2 bases from V and 2 bases from J, leaving 9 bases between.

V is TRBV5-5 and J is TRBJ2-1, with a weak D call TRBD2 (5 bases). V lost 4 bases to trimming and J lost 0 bases, with 14 bases between them. This CDR3 region has 16 residues. Germline values: CDR1 SGHKS, CDR2 YYEKEE (reference sequence). The CDR3 reads CASSGGLGSSYNEQFF. The CDR3 bases are TGTGCCAGCAGCGGAGGATTAGGGAGCTCCTACAATGAGCAGTTCTTC.

This clone was detected a few times. Different DNA sequences within this sample yield the same CDR3. The chain employs TRBV7-9 and TRBJ1-5; 7 nucleotides line up with TRBD1. J gave up 4 bases and V 8 bases, and 5 bases lay outside the gene matches. This CDR3 comprises 13 residues. CDR1 is SEHNR and CDR2 is FQNEAQ in the germline V gene (reference sequence). The chain's CDR3 is CASRQGLNQPQHF. For the CDR3, the DNA is TGTGCCAGCCGACAGGGCCTAAATCAGCCCCAGCATTTT.